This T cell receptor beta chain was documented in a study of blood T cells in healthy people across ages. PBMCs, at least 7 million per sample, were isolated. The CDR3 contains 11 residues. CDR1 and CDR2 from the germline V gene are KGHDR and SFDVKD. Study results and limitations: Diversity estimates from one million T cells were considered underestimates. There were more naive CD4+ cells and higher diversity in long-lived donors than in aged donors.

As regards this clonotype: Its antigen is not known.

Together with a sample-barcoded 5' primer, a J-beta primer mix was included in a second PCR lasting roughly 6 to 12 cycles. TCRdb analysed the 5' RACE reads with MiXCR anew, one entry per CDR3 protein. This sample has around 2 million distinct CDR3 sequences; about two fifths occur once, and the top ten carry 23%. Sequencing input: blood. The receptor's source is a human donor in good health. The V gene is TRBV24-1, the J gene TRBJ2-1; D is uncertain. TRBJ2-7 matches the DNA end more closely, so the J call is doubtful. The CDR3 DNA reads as TGTGCCACCAGTGGCTACAATGAGCAGTACTTC. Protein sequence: CATSGYNEQYF.